This T cell receptor (beta chain) was retrieved from a study of blood T cell repertoires in COVID-19. Study background: There were acute and convalescent COVID-19 samples, and they came from the United States, Italy and Spain. T cells, B-cell-depleted T cells, or PBMCs provided the cDNA or gDNA that served as material.

Original analysis: It was from reference gene primer amplification that nucleated cell counts were estimated. The protocol was immunoSEQ multiplex PCR, while the TCRdb copy is restricted to in-frame clones and leaves out a portion. That table gives V, J and clone size, and the DNA gave D and trimming. The table lists 300,000 to 400,000 clones, 70% to 90% of them singletons. A word on this clone: One end of the junction does not line up with germline, which may come from a read error.

The CDR3 has 13 amino acids. The V gene's germline CDR1 is SSHAT and CDR2 FNYEAQ (reference sequence). This clonotype originated in a human donor in a cohort sampled during active COVID-19. The chain uses TRBV7-7 and TRBJ2-3, with D tentatively TRBD2 (7 bases). The specimen sequenced was peripheral blood. CDR3 sequence (DNA): TGTGCTAGCAGCCGGGGGGCCACAGATACGCAGTATTTT. This sequence encodes CASSRGATDTQYF.